This is a list of T cell receptor beta chains from one sample in a study of stem cell transplantation in POMP-related autoinflammatory disease. Generated by immunoSEQ multiplex PCR, the TCRdb table keeps only in-frame clones and is missing some. The repertoire holds 25,000 to 30,000 clones, roughly 80% seen once, with approximately 2.3% in the top ten. The sample consisted of CD4+ T cells from PBMCs, taken before stem cell transplantation. The receptors stem from a human donor with POMP-related autoinflammation and immune dysregulation (PRAID). Each CDR3 is given with its conserved first and last residue. Each record gives: J gene, V gene, clone size, D gene, CDR3 protein, CDR3 DNA. The D gene is left open where the match is weak. Only part of the rows carry a size: once, few, many, or a class if the clone is expanded.

j_call: TRBJ2-1; v_call: TRBV19; clone_size: -; d_call: -; cdr3_aa: CASRAGGYNEQFF; cdr3_nt: TGTGCCAGTCGTGCCGGGGGATACAATGAGCAGTTCTTC
j_call: TRBJ2-7; v_call: TRBV10-3; clone_size: -; d_call: TRBD2; cdr3_aa: CAISDNSGRVEQYF; cdr3_nt: TGTGCCATCAGTGATAATAGCGGGAGGGTGGAGCAGTACTTC
j_call: TRBJ2-1; v_call: TRBV5-4; clone_size: once; d_call: -; cdr3_aa: CASSLMGGVGDEQFF; cdr3_nt: TGTGCCAGCAGCTTGATGGGCGGGGTCGGAGATGAGCAGTTCTTC
j_call: TRBJ1-4; v_call: TRBV15; clone_size: -; d_call: -; cdr3_aa: CATSRSTNEKLFF; cdr3_nt: TGTGCCACCAGCAGGTCAACTAATGAAAAACTGTTTTTT
j_call: TRBJ2-7; v_call: TRBV4-1; clone_size: -; d_call: -; cdr3_aa: CASSQYPGTSYEQYF; cdr3_nt: TGCGCCAGCAGCCAATACCCCGGGACCTCCTACGAGCAGTACTTC
j_call: TRBJ2-5; v_call: TRBV7-2; clone_size: -; d_call: TRBD2; cdr3_aa: CASSRVSGRTQETQYF; cdr3_nt: TGTGCCAGCAGCAGGGTCAGCGGGAGGACACAAGAGACCCAGTACTTC
j_call: TRBJ1-2; v_call: TRBV7-2; clone_size: -; d_call: TRBD1; cdr3_aa: CASSLTGGGSFPYGYTF; cdr3_nt: TGTGCCAGCAGCTTAACAGGGGGGGGGTCTTTCCCCTATGGCTACACCTTC
j_call: TRBJ2-1; v_call: TRBV7-6; clone_size: -; d_call: TRBD2; cdr3_aa: CASSLAPGLAGAYNEQFF; cdr3_nt: TGTGCCAGCAGCTTAGCCCCAGGACTAGCGGGAGCCTACAATGAGCAGTTCTTC
j_call: TRBJ2-1; v_call: TRBV5-6; clone_size: -; d_call: -; cdr3_aa: CASRPYRDSYNEQFF; cdr3_nt: TGTGCCAGCAGGCCGTACCGGGATTCCTACAATGAGCAGTTCTTC
j_call: TRBJ2-7; v_call: TRBV28; clone_size: -; d_call: -; cdr3_aa: CASSLVGGGGAYEQYF; cdr3_nt: TGTGCCAGCAGTTTAGTAGGGGGCGGGGGCGCCTACGAGCAGTACTTC
j_call: TRBJ1-1; v_call: TRBV6-5; clone_size: -; d_call: TRBD1; cdr3_aa: CASTMGQTTEAFF; cdr3_nt: TGTGCCAGCACCATGGGACAGACGACTGAAGCTTTCTTT
j_call: TRBJ1-5; v_call: TRBV6-6; clone_size: -; d_call: TRBD1; cdr3_aa: CASSYEAGGNQPQHF; cdr3_nt: TGTGCCAGCAGTTACGAGGCAGGGGGAAATCAGCCCCAGCATTTT
j_call: TRBJ2-2; v_call: TRBV6-1; clone_size: -; d_call: TRBD2; cdr3_aa: CASSEGSERGGSGWNTGELFF; cdr3_nt: TGTGCCAGCAGTGAAGGGTCGGAGCGGGGGGGCTCAGGGTGGAACACCGGGGAGCTGTTTTTT
j_call: TRBJ2-7; v_call: TRBV30; clone_size: -; d_call: -; cdr3_aa: CAWSVGASYEQYF; cdr3_nt: TGTGCCTGGAGTGTAGGGGCCTCCTACGAGCAGTACTTC
j_call: TRBJ1-1; v_call: TRBV19; clone_size: -; d_call: TRBD1; cdr3_aa: CASKPGTGYWTEAFF; cdr3_nt: TGTGCCAGTAAACCCGGGACAGGGTATTGGACTGAAGCTTTCTTT
j_call: TRBJ1-2; v_call: TRBV19; clone_size: -; d_call: -; cdr3_aa: CASSIGQEFYGYTF; cdr3_nt: TGTGCCAGTAGTATAGGACAGGAATTTTACGGCTACACCTTC
j_call: TRBJ2-1; v_call: TRBV15; clone_size: -; d_call: TRBD2; cdr3_aa: CATSRERGGAYNEQFF; cdr3_nt: TGTGCCACCAGCAGAGAGCGGGGGGGGGCCTACAATGAGCAGTTCTTC
j_call: TRBJ2-7; v_call: TRBV19; clone_size: -; d_call: -; cdr3_aa: CASSTRDANHYEQYF; cdr3_nt: TGTGCCAGTAGTACCCGGGACGCCAACCACTACGAGCAGTACTTC
j_call: TRBJ1-4; v_call: TRBV19; clone_size: medium-sized; d_call: TRBD1; cdr3_aa: CASQGGTTNEKLFF; cdr3_nt: TGTGCCAGTCAAGGGGGCACAACTAATGAAAAACTGTTTTTT
j_call: TRBJ2-7; v_call: TRBV18; clone_size: -; d_call: -; cdr3_aa: CASSRGTVTYEQYF; cdr3_nt: TGTGCCAGCTCCCGGGGGACCGTGACCTACGAGCAGTACTTC
j_call: TRBJ2-7; v_call: TRBV6-1; clone_size: -; d_call: -; cdr3_aa: CASSSTLTRGYEQYF; cdr3_nt: TGTGCCAGCAGTTCTACCCTTACCCGTGGCTACGAGCAGTACTTC
j_call: TRBJ2-7; v_call: TRBV5-6; clone_size: -; d_call: TRBD1; cdr3_aa: CASSPTGYDHEQYF; cdr3_nt: TGTGCCAGCAGCCCGACAGGGTACGACCACGAGCAGTACTTC
j_call: TRBJ2-2; v_call: TRBV2; clone_size: -; d_call: TRBD1; cdr3_aa: CASSGQGLNTGELFF; cdr3_nt: TGTGCCAGCAGTGGACAGGGCCTCAACACCGGGGAGCTGTTTTTT
j_call: TRBJ2-3; v_call: TRBV5-4; clone_size: -; d_call: -; cdr3_aa: CASSLLTGQGLDTQYF; cdr3_nt: TGTGCCAGCAGCTTGTTGACAGGTCAGGGGCTGGATACGCAGTATTTT
j_call: TRBJ2-3; v_call: TRBV30; clone_size: -; d_call: -; cdr3_aa: CAWSRRRGTIKTDTQYF; cdr3_nt: TGTGCCTGGAGTAGGAGGAGAGGGACGATCAAGACAGATACGCAGTATTTT
j_call: TRBJ2-5; v_call: TRBV7-8; clone_size: -; d_call: -; cdr3_aa: CASSTLGHMQETQYF; cdr3_nt: TGTGCCAGCAGCACCCTAGGACACATGCAAGAGACCCAGTACTTC
j_call: TRBJ2-5; v_call: TRBV7-6; clone_size: -; d_call: -; cdr3_aa: CASSLVSQETQYF; cdr3_nt: TGTGCCAGCAGCTTAGTTTCCCAAGAGACCCAGTACTTC
j_call: TRBJ2-7; v_call: TRBV10-3; clone_size: -; d_call: -; cdr3_aa: CAISVEPYYEQYF; cdr3_nt: TGTGCCATCAGTGTTGAGCCCTACTACGAGCAGTACTTC
j_call: TRBJ2-3; v_call: TRBV4-2; clone_size: -; d_call: TRBD2; cdr3_aa: CASSPLAGTDTQYF; cdr3_nt: TGTGCCAGCAGCCCGCTAGCGGGAACAGATACGCAGTATTTT
j_call: TRBJ2-3; v_call: TRBV5-1; clone_size: -; d_call: TRBD2; cdr3_aa: CASSFSIDPGLAGGRDTQYF; cdr3_nt: TGCGCCAGCAGCTTCTCAATAGACCCGGGACTAGCGGGAGGAAGAGATACGCAGTATTTT
j_call: TRBJ2-7; v_call: TRBV6-1; clone_size: -; d_call: -; cdr3_aa: CASSEVGGPSSYEQYF; cdr3_nt: TGTGCCAGCAGTGAAGTCGGGGGGCCCAGCTCCTACGAGCAGTACTTC
j_call: TRBJ1-5; v_call: TRBV5-5; clone_size: once; d_call: -; cdr3_aa: CASSLTGSNQPQHF; cdr3_nt: TGTGCCAGCAGCTTGACCGGTAGCAATCAGCCCCAGCATTTT
j_call: TRBJ2-3; v_call: TRBV11-2; clone_size: -; d_call: TRBD2; cdr3_aa: CASSFGAREGADTQYF; cdr3_nt: TGTGCCAGCAGCTTCGGGGCGCGGGAGGGGGCAGATACGCAGTATTTT
j_call: TRBJ2-2; v_call: TRBV6-1; clone_size: -; d_call: TRBD1; cdr3_aa: CASRLMGQGAGELFF; cdr3_nt: TGTGCCAGCAGACTGATGGGACAGGGTGCCGGGGAGCTGTTTTTT
j_call: TRBJ1-2; v_call: TRBV5-5; clone_size: -; d_call: -; cdr3_aa: CASSPSMGGYTF; cdr3_nt: TGTGCCAGCAGTCCTTCTATGGGTGGCTACACCTTC
j_call: TRBJ2-3; v_call: TRBV28; clone_size: -; d_call: -; cdr3_aa: CASSSPSRTYTQYF; cdr3_nt: TGTGCCAGCAGTTCCCCCTCAAGGACCTATACGCAGTATTTT
j_call: TRBJ1-1; v_call: TRBV6-4; clone_size: -; d_call: -; cdr3_aa: CASSVVADTEAFF; cdr3_nt: TGTGCCAGCTCGGTTGTCGCGGACACTGAAGCTTTCTTT
j_call: TRBJ2-7; v_call: TRBV10-1; clone_size: -; d_call: TRBD2; cdr3_aa: CASSDPGGPSGGDLYEQYF; cdr3_nt: TGCGCCAGCAGTGACCCCGGGGGACCTAGCGGGGGGGATCTCTACGAGCAGTACTTC
j_call: TRBJ1-2; v_call: TRBV30; clone_size: -; d_call: TRBD1; cdr3_aa: CAWSLGQGNNYGYTF; cdr3_nt: TGTGCCTGGAGCTTGGGACAGGGGAATAACTATGGCTACACCTTC
j_call: TRBJ2-3; v_call: TRBV5-4; clone_size: -; d_call: -; cdr3_aa: CASSLAGSLLRGGMDTQYF; cdr3_nt: TGTGCCAGCAGCTTGGCCGGTTCCCTGCTCCGGGGTGGAATGGATACGCAGTATTTT
j_call: TRBJ2-3; v_call: TRBV5-6; clone_size: once; d_call: -; cdr3_aa: CASSSGPTDTQYF; cdr3_nt: TGTGCCAGCAGCTCAGGACCCACAGATACGCAGTATTTT
j_call: TRBJ2-5; v_call: TRBV6-5; clone_size: -; d_call: TRBD1; cdr3_aa: CASSLGQGLETQYF; cdr3_nt: TGTGCCAGCAGTTTAGGACAGGGGCTCGAGACCCAGTACTTC
j_call: TRBJ2-5; v_call: TRBV7-9; clone_size: -; d_call: -; cdr3_aa: CASDQGGAQETQYF; cdr3_nt: TGTGCCAGTGATCAAGGGGGAGCCCAAGAGACCCAGTACTTC
j_call: TRBJ2-6; v_call: TRBV19; clone_size: -; d_call: TRBD2; cdr3_aa: CASSVSWTSGRTSGANVLTF; cdr3_nt: TGTGCCAGTAGTGTGTCTTGGACTAGCGGGAGAACCTCTGGGGCCAACGTCCTGACTTTC
j_call: TRBJ1-6; v_call: TRBV18; clone_size: -; d_call: -; cdr3_aa: CASSPNSTRSSYNSPLHF; cdr3_nt: TGTGCCAGCTCACCTAATTCTACTAGGAGCTCCTATAATTCACCCCTCCACTTT
j_call: TRBJ2-1; v_call: TRBV25-1; clone_size: -; d_call: TRBD2; cdr3_aa: CASRRLAGGYNEQFF; cdr3_nt: TGTGCCAGCAGGCGACTAGCGGGCGGCTACAATGAGCAGTTCTTC
j_call: TRBJ2-3; v_call: TRBV6-1; clone_size: once; d_call: TRBD2; cdr3_aa: CASSEAIRLAVRDTQYF; cdr3_nt: TGTGCCAGCAGTGAAGCAATTAGACTAGCGGTGAGGGATACGCAGTATTTT
j_call: TRBJ2-7; v_call: TRBV4-2; clone_size: -; d_call: -; cdr3_aa: CASSTQGYEQYF; cdr3_nt: TGTGCCAGCAGCACCCAGGGCTACGAGCAGTACTTC
j_call: TRBJ1-1; v_call: TRBV18; clone_size: -; d_call: TRBD1; cdr3_aa: CASSPDRVEAFF; cdr3_nt: TGTGCCAGCTCACCCGACAGGGTTGAAGCTTTCTTT
j_call: TRBJ2-7; v_call: TRBV7-9; clone_size: few; d_call: TRBD2; cdr3_aa: CASSLATSGYEQYF; cdr3_nt: TGTGCCAGCAGCTTAGCGACTAGCGGGTACGAGCAGTACTTC
j_call: TRBJ1-2; v_call: TRBV12-5; clone_size: few; d_call: TRBD1; cdr3_aa: CASARDSYGYTF; cdr3_nt: TGTGCTAGTGCCCGGGACAGCTATGGCTACACCTTC
j_call: TRBJ1-1; v_call: TRBV30; clone_size: -; d_call: -; cdr3_aa: CAWGHRNTEAFF; cdr3_nt: TGTGCCTGGGGACATCGGAACACTGAAGCTTTCTTT
j_call: TRBJ1-6; v_call: TRBV18; clone_size: -; d_call: TRBD1; cdr3_aa: CASSLSTGDNSPLHF; cdr3_nt: TGTGCCAGCTCACTCTCGACAGGGGATAATTCACCCCTCCACTTT
j_call: TRBJ1-5; v_call: TRBV7-7; clone_size: -; d_call: -; cdr3_aa: CASSEGSGGDCNQPQHF; cdr3_nt: TGTGCCAGCAGCGAAGGGTCGGGGGGCGATTGCAATCAGCCCCAGCATTTT
j_call: TRBJ2-3; v_call: TRBV9; clone_size: -; d_call: TRBD2; cdr3_aa: CASSVGLAGGSDTQYF; cdr3_nt: TGTGCCAGCAGCGTAGGGCTAGCGGGAGGTTCAGATACGCAGTATTTT
j_call: TRBJ2-3; v_call: TRBV29-1; clone_size: once; d_call: -; cdr3_aa: CSVPRFSTDTQYF; cdr3_nt: TGCAGCGTTCCCCGTTTTAGCACAGATACGCAGTATTTT
j_call: TRBJ2-3; v_call: TRBV7-7; clone_size: -; d_call: TRBD1; cdr3_aa: CASSLGQTDTQYF; cdr3_nt: TGTGCCAGCAGCTTGGGACAGACAGATACGCAGTATTTT
j_call: TRBJ1-5; v_call: TRBV27; clone_size: -; d_call: -; cdr3_aa: CASSPFSGRSYSNQPQHF; cdr3_nt: TGTGCCAGCTCACCTTTTAGCGGGAGAAGTTATAGCAATCAGCCCCAGCATTTT
j_call: TRBJ2-5; v_call: TRBV5-6; clone_size: -; d_call: -; cdr3_aa: CASSLGPSKETQYF; cdr3_nt: TGTGCCAGCAGCCTCGGGCCGTCAAAAGAGACCCAGTACTTC